These 15 T cell receptor beta chains were sequenced from one sample in a study of T cell responses to AZD1222 COVID-19 vaccine. The protocol was immunoSEQ multiplex PCR, while the TCRdb copy is restricted to in-frame clones and leaves out a portion. The profile shows roughly 140,000 clones, about 91% of them singletons. Material: peripheral blood, obtained on day 0 of AZD1222 vaccination. Receptors originate from an adult in good health.

Notes on this clone: This sample also contains other DNA sequences that code for the same CDR3. The gene calls are TRBV6-5 and TRBJ1-1, with D possibly matching TRBD1 (6 bases). Trimming took 2 bases from V and 5 from J, leaving 9 bases between them. CDR3 length: 13 residues. The V gene's germline CDR1 is MNHEY and CDR2 SVGAGI. CDR3 sequence: CASSYGQFTEAFF. The DNA of the CDR3 is TGTGCCAGCAGTTACGGACAGTTTACTGAAGCTTTCTTT.

The rearrangement uses TRBV5-4 and TRBJ2-1; perhaps TRBD2 as D (5 bases). This CDR3 region has 11 residues. Germline V gene lookup returns CDR1 SGHNT and CDR2 YYREEE (reference sequence). With 10 bases removed from V and 10 bases from J, the gap between germline ends came to 15 bases. The CDR3 region has the DNA TGTGCCGGCCTGGCGGGCCGAGAGCAGTTCTTC. Amino acid sequence: CAGLAGREQFF.

About this clone: This same CDR3 is encoded by further DNA sequences in the sample. Written as DNA, the CDR3 is TGTGCCAGCAGTAGCTCCTACGAGCAGTACTTC. This codes for CASSSSYEQYF. The chain carries TRBV27 and TRBJ2-7; D remains ambiguous. V gave up 5 bases and J gave up 0 bases, with 2 bases separating them. The CDR3 is 11 residues long. CDR1 MNHEY and CDR2 SMNVEV come from the germline V gene (reference sequence).

V gene TRBV19 combines with J gene TRBJ1-1; 9 positions match TRBD1. The CDR3 is made up of 13 amino acids. The J segment lost 5 bases and the V segment lost 5 bases, leaving 3 bases of the junction unmatched. Germline V gene sequence: CDR1 LNHDA, CDR2 SQIVND (reference sequence). CDR3 in DNA: TGTGCCAGTAGTCCCGGGACAGGGACTGAAGCTTTCTTT. This codes for CASSPGTGTEAFF.

The V and J genes are TRBV28 and TRBJ2-7; possibly TRBD1 for D (5 bases). V lost 5 bases and J 1 base, leaving 12 bases between the germline ends. The CDR3 covers 14 residues. From germline, CDR1 is MDHEN and CDR2 SYDVKM. The CDR3 region has the DNA TGTGCCAGCAGTGTCGTCCAGGGTTCCTACGAGCAGTACTTC. Encoded protein: CASSVVQGSYEQYF.

This clone was counted only a few times. The V gene is TRBV5-4, the J gene TRBJ2-7; no firm D call. The CDR3 sequence is 12 residues long. V lost 1 base and J 4 bases, leaving 6 bases between the germline ends. Looked up from germline, CDR1 is SGHNT and CDR2 is YYREEE (reference sequence). DNA for the CDR3: TGTGCCAGCAGCTTGTATAAATACGAGCAGTACTTC. Its translation is CASSLYKYEQYF.

The genes are TRBV7-9 and TRBJ2-1, with 7 bases fitting TRBD2. V gave up 5 bases and J gave up 1 base; unmatched junction bases: 8. The CDR3 sequence is 16 residues long. Germline V CDR1 and CDR2: SEHNR, FQNEAQ (reference sequence). DNA for the CDR3: TGTGCCAGCAGCCAGGGCCTAGCGGTGTCCTACAATGAGCAGTTCTTC. Translated: CASSQGLAVSYNEQFF.

This chain connects TRBV6-2 or TRBV6-3 to TRBJ2-1, with TRBD2 as a possible D gene (6 bases). The ends were cut back, 4 bases at V and 2 bases at J, with 9 bases in the middle. The CDR3 totals 14 residues. Per the germline V gene, CDR1 is MNHEY and CDR2 is SVGEGT. The CDR3 DNA is TGTGCCAGCAGTTCTGGGGGGACCTACAATGAGCAGTTCTTC. Translated, it gives CASSSGGTYNEQFF.

This clone has a handful of counts. This rearrangement joins TRBV27 to TRBJ2-7; TRBD2 is a possible D gene (5 bases). CDR1 and CDR2 from the germline V gene are MNHEY and SMNVEV (reference sequence). The V end lost 7 bases, the J end lost 2 bases, and 12 bases lay between the germline ends. This CDR3 is built from 13 residues. CDR3 loop: CASKASGAYEQYF. The CDR3 DNA reads as TGTGCCAGCAAGGCCAGCGGAGCCTACGAGCAGTACTTC.

The V call is TRBV12-3 or TRBV12-4, the J call TRBJ2-5; tentative D call: TRBD1 (6 bases). Trimming left V 3 bases short and J 4 bases short, with 6 bases between. The CDR3 consists of 12 residues. CDR3 sequence (DNA): TGTGCCAGCAGTTTCAGGGGAGAGACCCAGTACTTC. This encodes CASSFRGETQYF.

The rearrangement joins TRBV6-2 or TRBV6-3 to TRBJ2-1, with a possible D match to TRBD2 (6 bases). CDR1 is MNHEY, CDR2 SVGEGT, per germline. CDR3 length: 12 residues. The ends were cut back, 6 bases at V and 5 bases at J, with 8 bases in the middle. The CDR3 is CASSGSNNEQFF. The CDR3 region has the DNA TGTGCCAGCAGCGGGAGTAACAATGAGCAGTTCTTC.

This clone was detected once. V and J are TRBV5-4 and TRBJ2-3; 9 positions agree with TRBD2. This CDR3 comprises 15 residues. V gave up 4 bases and J gave up 3 bases; unmatched junction bases: 6. Germline loops: CDR1 SGHNT, CDR2 YYREEE (reference sequence). CDR3 sequence (DNA): TGTGCCAGCAGCGCCCTGGCGGGAGGGACAGATACGCAGTATTTT. Translation: CASSALAGGTDTQYF.

This chain connects TRBV6-5 to TRBJ1-5; D possibly corresponds to TRBD1 (6 bases). This CDR3 region has 13 residues. With 4 bases removed from V and 5 bases from J, the gap between germline ends came to 9 bases. Per germline, CDR1 MNHEY and CDR2 SVGAGI. The CDR3 is CASSSQGHQPQHF. The CDR3 nucleotides read TGTGCCAGCAGTTCACAGGGTCATCAGCCCCAGCATTTT.

The chain joins TRBV5-6 to TRBJ1-3, with D tentatively TRBD1 (6 bases). Germline V gene data show CDR1 as SGHDT and CDR2 as YYEEEE. This CDR3 spans 14 amino acids. Trimming removed 4 bases from V and 7 bases from J, with 15 bases in between. The CDR3 bases are TGTGCCAGCAGCCCAACAGGGTTTACGAACACCATATATTTT. Protein product: CASSPTGFTNTIYF.

V and J are TRBV7-9 and TRBJ2-1; D tentatively fits TRBD1 or TRBD2 (5 bases each). With 5 bases removed from V and 9 bases from J, the gap between germline ends came to 20 bases. Germline CDR1 reads SEHNR; CDR2 reads FQNEAQ (reference sequence). The CDR3 runs to 15 residues. For the CDR3, the DNA is TGTGCCAGCAGCCCCGGGACCCCGGCCCTTAGTGAGCAGTTCTTC. Amino acids: CASSPGTPALSEQFF. Variable domain in full (rest from reference TRBV7-9 and TRBJ2-1): DTGVSQNPRHKITKRGQNVTFRCDPISEHNRLYWYRQTLGQGPEFLTYFQNEAQLEKSRLLSDRFSAERPKGSFSTLEIQRTEQGDSAMYLCASSPGTPALSEQFFGPGTRLTVL.